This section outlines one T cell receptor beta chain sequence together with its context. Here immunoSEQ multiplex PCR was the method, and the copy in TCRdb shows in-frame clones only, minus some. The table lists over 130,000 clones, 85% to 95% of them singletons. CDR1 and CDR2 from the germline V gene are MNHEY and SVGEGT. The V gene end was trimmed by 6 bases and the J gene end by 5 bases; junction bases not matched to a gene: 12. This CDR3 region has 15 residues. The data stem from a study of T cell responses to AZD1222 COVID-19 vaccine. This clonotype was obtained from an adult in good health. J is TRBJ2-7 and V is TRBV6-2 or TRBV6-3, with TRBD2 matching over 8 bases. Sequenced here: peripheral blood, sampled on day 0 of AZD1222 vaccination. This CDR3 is CASSPLSGRTHEQYF. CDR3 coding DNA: TGTGCCAGCAGCCCACTCAGCGGGAGAACCCACGAGCAGTACTTC.